The 24 T cell receptor beta chains listed next were all sequenced from one sample in a study of memory CD4+ T cells and cytomegalovirus serostatus. This table comes from immunoSEQ multiplex PCR, and its TCRdb copy is limited to in-frame clones, with some not included. The data contain 25,000 or so clones, 70% to 80% of them singletons. The sort gate was single viable CD3+CD4+CD8-CD45RO+ cells for memory CD4+ T cells. Specimen: memory CD4+ T cells from blood. The origin of the receptors is an adult in good health and CMV-seronegative.

This chain uses TRBV10-3 with TRBJ2-7; the match to TRBD2 covers 9 bases. This CDR3 is built from 13 residues. The germline CDR1 and CDR2 sequences are ENHRY and SYGVKD. With V trimmed by 6 bases and J by 5 bases, 5 bases remained unmatched. CDR3 sequence: CAIRGLAGDEQYF. In nucleotides, the CDR3 is TGTGCCATCAGGGGACTAGCTGGCGACGAGCAGTACTTC.

The chain uses TRBV6-5 and TRBJ1-2, with 12 bases that match TRBD1. CDR3 length equals 15 residues. Trimming took 6 bases from V and 4 from J; bases not matched to a gene: 6. The germline CDR1 and CDR2 sequences are MNHEY and SVGAGI. As DNA, the CDR3 is TGTGCCAGCAGGGATGGGACAGGGGGCACCTATGGCTACACCTTC. It specifies CASRDGTGGTYGYTF.

The rearrangement uses TRBV5-6 and TRBJ1-2; 11 nucleotides line up with TRBD1. Per germline, CDR1 SGHDT and CDR2 YYEEEE. V was pared by 4 bases and J by 6 bases, with 2 bases of the junction left unmatched. The CDR3 extends over 13 amino acids. In nucleotides, the CDR3 is TGTGCCAGCAGCCGGGGACAGGGGGATGGCTACACCTTC. Amino acid sequence: CASSRGQGDGYTF.

This clone was detected only a few times. The genes are TRBV9 and TRBJ1-2; 8 bases are shared with TRBD1. CDR3 length equals 16 residues. The junction had 7 bases not matched to a gene; V was cut back by 3 bases and J by 0 bases. CDR1 and CDR2 (germline): SGDLS, YYNGEE. CDR3 sequence (DNA): TGTGCCAGCAGCGAGGACACAGGGGGTCCTAACTATGGCTACACCTTC. Amino acid sequence: CASSEDTGGPNYGYTF.

The rearrangement links TRBV5-1 to TRBJ1-2; TRBD1 matches at 7 bases. There are 15 residues in the CDR3. Unmatched junction bases numbered 10, after V lost 4 bases and J lost 4 bases. Germline loops: CDR1 SGHRS, CDR2 YFSETQ. The CDR3 sequence is CASSDITGDGYGYTF. The CDR3 DNA is TGCGCCAGCAGCGACATAACAGGGGACGGCTATGGCTACACCTTC.

As for this clone: An end of the junction differs from the germline gene, which may be a read error. This rearrangement joins TRBV7-2 to TRBJ2-3; 9 positions agree with TRBD2. Looked up from germline, CDR1 is SGHTA and CDR2 is FQGNSA. The CDR3 covers 14 residues. The CDR3, as DNA: TGTGCCAGCAGCTCCGGGACTAGCATAGATACGCAGTATTTT. Translated: CASSSGTSIDTQYF.

This clone is labeled as medium-sized (0.01 to 0.1%). The chain couples TRBV4-2 to TRBJ1-1, with a tentative D call TRBD1 (5 bases). This CDR3 has 12 amino acids. Trimming pared 6 bases from V and 1 base from J, leaving 6 bases between. Germline V gives CDR1 LGHNA, CDR2 YNFKEQ. The CDR3 DNA is TGTGCCAGCAGTGACAGGAACACTGAAGCTTTCTTT. Encoded protein: CASSDRNTEAFF.

This clone appeared a few times. The chain is built from TRBV4-1 and TRBJ1-2, with D perhaps TRBD1 (6 bases). This CDR3 has 16 amino acids. V dropped 1 base and J dropped 8 bases, with 20 bases sitting between them. The germline gives CDR1 MGHRA, CDR2 YSYEKL. DNA of the CDR3: TGCGCCAGCAGCCAAGTCTGGGACACAGGAGTGTGGGGCTACACCTTC. It codes for CASSQVWDTGVWGYTF.

The chain combines TRBV4-3 with TRBJ2-2; D unresolved. The V and J ends lost 0 bases and 6 bases respectively, with 8 bases between them. This CDR3 is 14 amino acids long. CDR1 is LGHNA and CDR2 is YSLEER in the germline V gene. This CDR3 reads CASSQEGSSGELFF. The DNA of the CDR3 is TGCGCCAGCAGCCAAGAGGGTAGCTCCGGGGAGCTGTTTTTT.

The chain joins TRBV4-1 to TRBJ2-7; possibly TRBD1 for D (5 bases). The CDR3 consists of 15 residues. The germline V and J ends were trimmed by 0 bases and 4 bases, with 13 bases remaining between them. Germline CDR1 and CDR2: MGHRA and YSYEKL. Written as DNA, the CDR3 is TGCGCCAGCAGCCAAGATTTGGTATCAGGGTACGAGCAGTACTTC. It encodes CASSQDLVSGYEQYF.

The chain employs TRBV5-1 and TRBJ2-5; D gene ambiguous. Germline V gene data show CDR1 as SGHRS and CDR2 as YFSETQ. V shed 1 base and J shed 3 bases, with 7 bases lying between them. The CDR3 is 13 amino acids. CDR3: CASSLWAEETQYF. Here the CDR3 DNA reads TGCGCCAGCAGCTTGTGGGCAGAAGAGACCCAGTACTTC.

The J gene is TRBJ1-1, the V gene TRBV30; TRBD1 might be the D (6 bases). The CDR3 covers 12 residues. Per germline, CDR1 GTSNPN and CDR2 SVGIG (reference sequence). V shed 3 bases and J shed 6 bases, with 11 bases lying between them. CDR3 amino acids: CAWSPQGPEAFF. The CDR3, as DNA: TGTGCCTGGAGCCCCCAGGGGCCTGAAGCTTTCTTT.

The gene calls are TRBV5-1 and TRBJ2-7; a weak D match, TRBD1 (5 bases). CDR1 and CDR2 from the germline V gene are SGHRS and YFSETQ. CDR3 length: 12 amino acids. V lost 6 bases and J lost 0, with 7 bases in between. The CDR3 protein is CASTDTSYEQYF. CDR3 DNA sequence: TGCGCCAGCACGGACACCTCCTACGAGCAGTACTTC.

The chain joins TRBV27 to TRBJ2-2; TRBD1 agrees at 7 bases. V lost 5 bases and J lost 6; bases outside the gene matches: 15. From germline, CDR1 is MNHEY and CDR2 SMNVEV (reference sequence). The CDR3 spans 17 residues. CDR3 bases: TGTGCCAGCAGTGTTGGGGACAGCATCATGGGGGCCGGGGAGCTGTTTTTT. Protein sequence: CASSVGDSIMGAGELFF.

This clone has a single count. The chain employs TRBV4-3 and TRBJ1-1; unclear D gene. Per the germline V gene, CDR1 is LGHNA and CDR2 is YSLEER. This CDR3 contains 14 residues. The germline V and J ends were trimmed by 1 base and 4 bases, with 10 bases remaining between them. CDR3 in amino acids: CASSQGEGGTEAFF. CDR3 DNA: TGCGCCAGCAGCCAAGGGGAGGGAGGCACTGAAGCTTTCTTT.

The rearrangement links TRBV14 to TRBJ1-1; 12 nucleotides agree with TRBD1. CDR1 and CDR2 from the germline V gene are SGHDN and FVKESK. The CDR3 is 15 amino acids. Germline trimming cut 4 bases from V and 6 bases from J; bases unmatched to any gene: 6. DNA for the CDR3: TGTGCCAGCAGCCCCTGGGACAGGGGGCCCTCTGAAGCTTTCTTT. Protein: CASSPWDRGPSEAFF.

This clone has only a few counts. The chain joins TRBV7-2 to TRBJ2-1, with no clear D. Trimming pared 5 bases from V and 10 bases from J, leaving 15 bases between. This CDR3 is 13 amino acids long. Germline V gene data show CDR1 as SGHTA and CDR2 as FQGNSA. In DNA, the CDR3 is TGTGCCAGCAGCCCCCACCCCGAAGGAGAGCAGTTCTTC. Amino acids: CASSPHPEGEQFF.

The chain combines TRBV7-6 with TRBJ2-7; weak D call: TRBD1 (5 bases). The length of the CDR3 is 15 residues. The V and J ends lost 4 bases and 0 bases respectively, with 13 bases between them. The germline CDR1 and CDR2 sequences are SGHVS and FNYEAQ. CDR3: CASSSGQLISYEQYF. The CDR3 bases are TGTGCCAGCAGCTCAGGACAATTGATCTCCTACGAGCAGTACTTC.

The gene calls are TRBV19 and TRBJ1-2; D is undetermined. CDR3 size: 11 residues. Germline V gene lookup returns CDR1 LNHDA and CDR2 SQIVND (reference sequence). V was clipped by 5 bases and J by 4 bases, with 5 bases between them. Written as DNA, the CDR3 is TGTGCCAGTAGTTTCGCCTATGGCTACACCTTC. This translates into CASSFAYGYTF.

For the CDR3, the DNA is TGTGCCAGCAGTGAAACTCAGACTAATGAAAAACTGTTTTTT. This translates into CASSETQTNEKLFF. J is TRBJ1-4 and V is TRBV25-1; D is ambiguous. Trimming took off 2 bases at V and 2 bases at J, with 6 bases between the two ends. Germline loops: CDR1 MGHDK, CDR2 SYGVNS. The CDR3 has 14 amino acids.

The chain combines TRBV4-1 with TRBJ1-1, with 7 nucleotides matching TRBD1. The CDR3 extends over 14 amino acids. Trimming cost V 1 base and J 1 base; bases outside gene matches: 0. Germline loops: CDR1 MGHRA, CDR2 YSYEKL. The CDR3 nucleotides read TGCGCCAGCAGCCAAGGGGACAGGAACACTGAAGCTTTCTTT. Translation: CASSQGDRNTEAFF.

This clone was picked up one time. The gene calls are TRBV7-2 and TRBJ2-7; maybe TRBD1 (5 bases). Looked up from germline, CDR1 is SGHTA and CDR2 is FQGNSA. Trimming removed 1 base at V and 6 bases at J, with 19 bases between. The CDR3 sequence is 16 residues long. The CDR3 DNA reads as TGTGCCAGCAGCTTAGAAGGGCAGGGTTCTACACGCGAGCAGTACTTC. Residues: CASSLEGQGSTREQYF.

The CDR3 region is CASSGANVLTF. The CDR3 region has the DNA TGTGCCAGCTCCGGGGCCAACGTCCTGACTTTC. The chain links TRBV28 to TRBJ2-6; D is uncertain. The V end lost 8 bases, the J end lost 4 bases, and 3 bases lay between the germline ends. Germline CDR1 MDHEN, CDR2 SYDVKM. The CDR3 extends over 11 amino acids. Full variable domain (rest looked up from reference TRBV28 and TRBJ2-6): DVKVTQSSRYLVKRTGEKVFLECVQDMDHENMFWYRQDPGLGLRLIYFSYDVKMKEKGDIPEGYSVSREKKERFSLILESASTNQTSMYLCASSGANVLTFGAGSRLTVL.

The rearrangement links TRBV18 to TRBJ2-7; no clear D gene. V was trimmed by 3 bases and J by 2 bases, leaving 5 bases between them. Germline CDR1 KGHSH, CDR2 LQKENI. The CDR3 is made up of 12 amino acids. CDR3 in amino acids: CASSPGTYEQYF. Written as DNA, the CDR3 is TGTGCCAGCTCACCTGGAACCTACGAGCAGTACTTC. The complete variable domain, with remaining parts taken from reference TRBV18 and TRBJ2-7, reads NAGVMQNPRHLVRRRGQEARLRCSPMKGHSHVYWYRQLPEEGLKFMVYLQKENIIDESGMPKERFSAEFPKEGPSILRIQQVVRGDSAAYFCASSPGTYEQYFGPGTRLTVT.